These 18 T cell receptor beta chains came from one sample sequenced in a study of blood T cell repertoires in COVID-19. Here immunoSEQ multiplex PCR was the method, and the copy in TCRdb shows in-frame clones only, minus some. Among around 210,000 clones listed, 88% were seen once. Sequenced input: peripheral blood. The receptors here all came from a man in his late teens or twenties with active or convalescent COVID-19.

The V call is TRBV27, the J call TRBJ1-5; 10 positions match TRBD1. The CDR3 is 17 residues long. The ends lost 6 bases at V and 4 bases at J; junction bases unmatched: 12. Germline V lookup: CDR1 MNHEY, CDR2 SMNVEV (reference sequence). In DNA form, the CDR3 reads TGTGCCAGCAGCGTCCTTGGGGGACAGGGGCAAAATCAGCCCCAGCATTTT. This codes for CASSVLGGQGQNQPQHF.

The chain carries TRBV19 and TRBJ1-5; D is possibly TRBD1 (6 bases). V lost 6 bases and J 9 bases, leaving 24 bases between the germline ends. This CDR3 comprises 16 residues. Germline values: CDR1 LNHDA, CDR2 SQIVND (reference sequence). The CDR3 loop is CASRFPTGHGAAPQHF. CDR3 nucleotides: TGTGCCAGTAGGTTCCCCACAGGGCATGGGGCGGCGCCCCAGCATTTT.

This sequence joins TRBV28 and TRBJ1-2, with 7 nucleotides matching TRBD1. Germline V gives CDR1 MDHEN, CDR2 SYDVKM. J lost 8 bases, V lost 2 bases, and 8 bases had no gene match. The CDR3 is 14 residues long. CDR3 residues: CASSLERGPWGYTF. The DNA of the CDR3 is TGTGCCAGCAGTTTAGAAAGGGGGCCTTGGGGCTACACCTTC.

This clone was counted once. The V and J genes are TRBV5-1 and TRBJ1-4; 9 bases line up with TRBD1. J was trimmed by 8 bases and V by 4 bases; bases with no gene match: 12. The CDR3 is 16 residues long. Germline V gene lookup returns CDR1 SGHRS and CDR2 YFSETQ. The CDR3 nucleotides are TGCGCCAGCAGCCCAGGGACGGGACAGGGAAGCGAAAAACTGTTTTTT. This encodes CASSPGTGQGSEKLFF.

This clone was seen once. CDR3 nucleotide sequence: TGTGCCAGCAGCTTAAGTCGGTCTGAAGCTTTCTTT. Translated, it gives CASSLSRSEAFF. V and J are TRBV11-2 and TRBJ1-1; D unresolved. V lost 2 bases and J 6 bases, leaving 7 bases between the germline ends. The CDR3 is 12 amino acids. Germline-derived CDR1 and CDR2 are SGHAT and FQNNGV.

This clone was observed once. Written as DNA, the CDR3 is TGTGCCAGCAGCTCCCCACCCCGGACAGCCTACGAGCAGTACTTC. Its protein product is CASSSPPRTAYEQYF. The rearrangement links TRBV7-2 to TRBJ2-7; D perhaps matches TRBD1 (6 bases). CDR1 and CDR2 (germline): SGHTA, FQGNSA. Deletions cut 4 bases from V and 2 bases from J, with 15 bases between. The CDR3 contains 15 residues.

The V and J genes are TRBV9 and TRBJ2-3; D is unclear. This CDR3 is 15 amino acids long. V shed 3 bases and J shed 2 bases, with 13 bases lying between them. From germline, CDR1 is SGDLS and CDR2 YYNGEE. CDR3 DNA: TGTGCCAGCAGCGCTGTAGCTGCCATCACAGATACGCAGTATTTT. This encodes CASSAVAAITDTQYF. Full variable domain (remainder filled in from reference TRBV9 and TRBJ2-3): DSGVTQTPKHLITATGQRVTLRCSPRSGDLSVYWYQQSLDQGLQFLIQYYNGEERAKGNILERFSAQQFPDLHSELNLSSLELGDSALYFCASSAVAAITDTQYFGPGTRLTVL.

The J gene is TRBJ1-1, the V gene TRBV30, with D possibly TRBD1 on 5 matching bases. Trimming took off 5 bases at V and 11 bases at J, with 12 bases between the two ends. The CDR3 contains 10 residues. Germline values: CDR1 GTSNPN, CDR2 SVGIG (reference sequence). The CDR3 spells CAWWDSGAFF. CDR3 nucleotide sequence: TGTGCCTGGTGGGACTCTGGGGCTTTCTTT. The variable domain in full, with the rest retrieved from reference TRBV30 and TRBJ1-1, is SQTIHQWPATLVQPVGSPLSLECTVEGTSNPNLYWYRQAAGRGLQLLFYSVGIGQISSEVPQNLSASRPQDRQFILSSKKLLLSDSGFYLCAWWDSGAFFGQGTRLTVV.

The V call is TRBV3-1 (or the pseudogene TRBV3-2), the J call TRBJ2-2; no reliable D call. CDR1 is LGHDT, CDR2 YNNKEL, per germline (reference sequence). V lost 5 bases, J lost 5 bases, and 9 bases lay in between. The CDR3 covers 13 residues. CDR3 coding DNA: TGTGCCAGCAGCAGCCAGGTTACCGGGGAGCTGTTTTTT. Translated, it gives CASSSQVTGELFF.

A few counts support this clone. The CDR3 bases are TGTGCCAGCAGCCACTGGGGACAGGGCGGAGAGACCCAGTACTTC. Translated, it gives CASSHWGQGGETQYF. The rearrangement uses TRBV6-5 and TRBJ2-5; 9 bases are shared with TRBD1. Unmatched junction bases numbered 9, after V lost 6 bases and J lost 4 bases. Germline V gene data show CDR1 as MNHEY and CDR2 as SVGAGI. This CDR3 is built from 15 residues.

The chain combines TRBV27 with TRBJ2-3; TRBD2 aligns across 8 bases. The CDR3 runs to 14 residues. The germline CDR1 and CDR2 sequences are MNHEY and SMNVEV (reference sequence). With V trimmed by 6 bases and J by 2 bases, 4 bases remained unmatched. The CDR3: CASSPSGYTDTQYF. The CDR3 DNA follows: TGTGCCAGCAGCCCTAGCGGGTACACAGATACGCAGTATTTT.

The DNA of the CDR3 is TGTGCCAGCAGTATAGCGGGAGCACGTGAGCAGTACTTC. It is translated as CASSIAGAREQYF. The chain recombines TRBV6-5 with TRBJ2-7, with 9 bases fitting TRBD2. Germline V gene sequence: CDR1 MNHEY, CDR2 SVGAGI. V shed 5 bases, J shed 7 bases, and the junction held 6 bases outside the gene matches. The CDR3 consists of 13 residues.

V usage is TRBV29-1 and J usage is TRBJ2-7, with D possibly matching TRBD2 (6 bases). V lost 6 bases, J lost 1 base, and 16 bases lay in between. CDR3 size: 14 residues. Germline CDR1 reads SQVTM; CDR2 reads ANQGSEA. CDR3 residues: CSVRGGVGSYEQYF. The DNA of the CDR3 is TGCAGCGTCCGAGGCGGGGTAGGGTCCTACGAGCAGTACTTC.

The table lists this clone with a few counts. Additional DNA sequences in this sample encode the identical CDR3. This rearrangement joins TRBV9 to TRBJ1-5; perhaps TRBD1 as D (5 bases). This CDR3 is built from 14 residues. V dropped 3 bases and J dropped 0 bases, with 7 bases sitting between them. Germline V gene lookup returns CDR1 SGDLS and CDR2 YYNGEE. For the CDR3, the DNA is TGTGCCAGCAGCGCGACAGATAGCAATCAGCCCCAGCATTTT. This codes for CASSATDSNQPQHF.

This sequence joins TRBV7-2 and TRBJ2-1, with D maybe TRBD2 (5 bases). Deletions cut 0 bases from V and 3 bases from J, with 12 bases between. CDR3 length: 16 amino acids. Per germline, CDR1 SGHTA and CDR2 FQGNSA. CDR3 nucleotides: TGTGCCAGCAGCTTAGCGCGCGGGCTTGTCTACAATGAGCAGTTCTTC. Translation gives CASSLARGLVYNEQFF.

The chain couples TRBV10-1 to TRBJ2-1; 7 bases map to TRBD2. The CDR3 has 13 residues. The V gene end was trimmed by 7 bases and the J gene end by 12 bases; junction bases not matched to a gene: 12. Germline loops: CDR1 WNHNN, CDR2 SYGVQD (reference sequence). DNA for the CDR3: TGCGCCAGCACGCCAGGCGGGAGCTTTCGGCAGTTCTTC. Translating it yields CASTPGGSFRQFF.

This sequence joins TRBV25-1 and TRBJ2-1; TRBD2 is a possible D gene (6 bases). Germline V gene data show CDR1 as MGHDK and CDR2 as SYGVNS. V lost 3 bases and J lost 6, with 15 bases in between. The CDR3 totals 15 residues. As DNA, the CDR3 is TGTGCCAGCAGTGACTCCAGGACCGGGGGCAATGAGCAGTTCTTC. Its protein is CASSDSRTGGNEQFF.

The rearrangement uses TRBV5-5 and TRBJ2-3; 12 nucleotides line up with TRBD2. Unmatched junction bases numbered 9, after V lost 4 bases and J lost 6 bases. CDR1 and CDR2 (germline): SGHKS, YYEKEE (reference sequence). The CDR3 contains 16 residues. The CDR3 reads CASSQATSGRWDTQYF. CDR3 bases: TGTGCCAGCAGCCAGGCGACTAGCGGGAGATGGGATACGCAGTATTTT.